Listed here are 4 T cell receptor beta chains from one sample, sequenced in a study of T cells in Graves' hyperthyroidism and ophthalmopathy. RNA transcripts served as the template for amplifying TCR beta CDR3 regions. HTBI primers were used for first-round RT-PCR of the TCR CDR3. TCRdb fed the multiplex PCR reads into MiXCR, producing one record per CDR3 protein. The data hold approximately 400,000 distinct CDR3 sequences, with 15% to 20% observed a single time. Sample: blood. The receptors were sampled from a man aged 18 to 30 with Graves' ophthalmopathy.

This clonotype was recorded at least ten times. This chain links TRBV28 with TRBJ1-6; a possible D gene is TRBD1 (5 bases). Trimming took 6 bases from V and 7 from J, leaving 16 bases between them. The CDR3 contains 15 residues. CDR1 and CDR2 (germline): MDHEN, SYDVKM. The CDR3 DNA reads TGTGCCAGCAGCCTCGGGACGGGAGGAAATTCACCCCTCCACTTT. Translated: CASSLGTGGNSPLHF.

This clonotype was detected a few times. The rearrangement joins TRBV27 to TRBJ1-2, with 12 bases that match TRBD1. CDR1 MNHEY and CDR2 SMNVEV come from the germline V gene (reference sequence). V lost 8 bases and J lost 5; bases outside the gene matches: 12. This CDR3 region has 16 residues. The CDR3 protein is CASRNPGQGARYGYTF. The CDR3 DNA follows: TGTGCCAGCCGAAACCCGGGACAGGGGGCTAGATATGGCTACACCTTC.

In its sample, this clonotype was seen a few times. The chain has TRBV5-1 and TRBJ2-7; D possibly uses TRBD1 or TRBD2 (5 bases each). V lost 5 bases and J lost 2, with 17 bases in between. Germline lookup yields CDR1 SGHRS and CDR2 YFSETQ. The CDR3 runs 15 residues. The CDR3 spells CASRPRESDPYEQYF. The CDR3 bases are TGCGCCAGCAGGCCCAGGGAGAGCGACCCCTACGAGCAGTACTTC.

In this sample, this clonotype turned up many times. The chain recombines TRBV27 with TRBJ1-1; 8 bases map to TRBD1. CDR3 length: 15 residues. V was clipped by 3 bases and J by 4 bases; unmatched bases: 7. Germline V CDR1 and CDR2: MNHEY, SMNVEV (reference sequence). CDR3 protein: CASSFGQGVPTEAFF. CDR3 DNA sequence: TGTGCCAGCAGTTTTGGACAGGGAGTCCCCACTGAAGCTTTCTTT.